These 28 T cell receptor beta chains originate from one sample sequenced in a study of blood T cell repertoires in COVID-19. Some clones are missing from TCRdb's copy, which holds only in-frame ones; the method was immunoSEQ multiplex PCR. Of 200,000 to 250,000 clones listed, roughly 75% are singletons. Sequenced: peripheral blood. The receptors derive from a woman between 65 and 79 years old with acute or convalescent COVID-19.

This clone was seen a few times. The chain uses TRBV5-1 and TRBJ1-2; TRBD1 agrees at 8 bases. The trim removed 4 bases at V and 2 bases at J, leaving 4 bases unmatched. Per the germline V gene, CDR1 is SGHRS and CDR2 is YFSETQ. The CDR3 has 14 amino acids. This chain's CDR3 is CASSPAGGNYGYTF. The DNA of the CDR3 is TGCGCCAGCAGCCCGGCAGGGGGCAACTATGGCTACACCTTC.

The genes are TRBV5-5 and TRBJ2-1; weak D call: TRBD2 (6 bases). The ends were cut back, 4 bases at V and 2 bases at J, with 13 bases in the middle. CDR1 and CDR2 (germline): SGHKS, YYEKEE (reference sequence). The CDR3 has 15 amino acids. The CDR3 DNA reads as TGTGCCAGCAGCGCAGCCGGGACTGCCTACAATGAGCAGTTCTTC. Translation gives CASSAAGTAYNEQFF.

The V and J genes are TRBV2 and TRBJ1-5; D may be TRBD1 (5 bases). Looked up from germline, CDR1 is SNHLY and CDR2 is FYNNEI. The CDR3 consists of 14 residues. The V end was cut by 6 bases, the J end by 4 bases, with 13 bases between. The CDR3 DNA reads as TGTGCCAGCAGGGCGGACAAGGGGAATCAGCCCCAGCATTTT. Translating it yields CASRADKGNQPQHF. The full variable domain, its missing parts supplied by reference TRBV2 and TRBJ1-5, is EPEVTQTPSHQVTQMGQEVILRCVPISNHLYFYWYRQILGQKVEFLVSFYNNEISEKSEIFDDQFSVERPDGSNFTLKIRSTKLEDSAMYFCASRADKGNQPQHFGDGTRLSIL.

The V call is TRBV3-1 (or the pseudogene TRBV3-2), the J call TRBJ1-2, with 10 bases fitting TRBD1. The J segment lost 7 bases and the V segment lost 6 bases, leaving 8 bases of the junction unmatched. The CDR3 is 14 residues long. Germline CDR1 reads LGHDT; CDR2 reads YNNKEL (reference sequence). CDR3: CASSTTGGSVGYTF. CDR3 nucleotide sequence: TGTGCCAGCAGTACGACAGGGGGCTCGGTTGGCTACACCTTC.

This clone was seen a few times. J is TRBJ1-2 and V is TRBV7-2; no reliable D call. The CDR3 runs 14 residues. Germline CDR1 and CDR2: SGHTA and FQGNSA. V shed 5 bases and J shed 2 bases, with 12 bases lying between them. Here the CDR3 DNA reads TGTGCCAGCAGCGCCAGTGGTTCCAACTATGGCTACACCTTC. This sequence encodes CASSASGSNYGYTF. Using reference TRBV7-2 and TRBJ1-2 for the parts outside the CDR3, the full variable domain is GAGVSQSPSNKVTEKGKDVELRCDPISGHTALYWYRQSLGQGLEFLIYFQGNSAPDKSGLPSDRFSAERTGGSVSTLTIQRTQQEDSAVYLCASSASGSNYGYTFGSGTRLTVV.

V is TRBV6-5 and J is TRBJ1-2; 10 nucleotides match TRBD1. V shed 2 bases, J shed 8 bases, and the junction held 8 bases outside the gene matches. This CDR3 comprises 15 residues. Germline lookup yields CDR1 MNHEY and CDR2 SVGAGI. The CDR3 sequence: CASSYRDRGSYGYTF. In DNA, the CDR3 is TGTGCCAGCAGTTACCGGGACAGGGGAAGCTACGGCTACACCTTC.

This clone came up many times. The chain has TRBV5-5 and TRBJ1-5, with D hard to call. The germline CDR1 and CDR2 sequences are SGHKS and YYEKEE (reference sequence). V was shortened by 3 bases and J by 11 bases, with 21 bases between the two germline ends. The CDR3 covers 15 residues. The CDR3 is CASSSLDGSLSAQHF. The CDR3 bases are TGTGCCAGCAGCTCTTTGGACGGGAGTCTATCTGCCCAGCATTTT.

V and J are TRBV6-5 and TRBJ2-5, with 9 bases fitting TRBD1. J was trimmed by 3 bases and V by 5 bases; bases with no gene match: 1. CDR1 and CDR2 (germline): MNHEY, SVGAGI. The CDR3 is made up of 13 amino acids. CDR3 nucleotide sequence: TGTGCCAGCAGTCGGGACAGGGAAGAGACCCAGTACTTC. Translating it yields CASSRDREETQYF.

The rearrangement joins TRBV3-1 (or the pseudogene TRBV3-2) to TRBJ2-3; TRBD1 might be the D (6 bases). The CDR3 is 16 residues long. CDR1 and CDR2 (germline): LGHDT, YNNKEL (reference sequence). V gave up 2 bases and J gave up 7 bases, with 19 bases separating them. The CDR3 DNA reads TGTGCCAGCAGCCAATCGACAGGCGGCCATTGGAATACGCAGTATTTT. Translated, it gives CASSQSTGGHWNTQYF.

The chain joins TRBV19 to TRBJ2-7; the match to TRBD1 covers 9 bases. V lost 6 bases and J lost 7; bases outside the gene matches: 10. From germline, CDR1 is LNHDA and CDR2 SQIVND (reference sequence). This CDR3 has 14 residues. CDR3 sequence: CASSRGQGGVEQYF. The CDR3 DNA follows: TGTGCCAGTAGCAGGGGACAGGGAGGAGTAGAGCAGTACTTC.

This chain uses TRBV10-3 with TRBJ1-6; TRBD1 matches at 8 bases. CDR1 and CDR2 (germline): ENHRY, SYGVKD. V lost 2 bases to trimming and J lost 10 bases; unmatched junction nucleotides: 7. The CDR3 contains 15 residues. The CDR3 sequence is CAISEGTGFSSPLHF. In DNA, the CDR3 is TGTGCCATCAGTGAGGGGACAGGATTCTCCTCACCCCTCCACTTT.

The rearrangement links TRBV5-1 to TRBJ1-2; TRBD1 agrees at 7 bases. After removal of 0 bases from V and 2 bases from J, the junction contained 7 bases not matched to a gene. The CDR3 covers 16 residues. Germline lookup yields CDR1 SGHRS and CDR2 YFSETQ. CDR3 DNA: TGCGCCAGCAGCTTGGTAGGCGGACAGGTGAACTATGGCTACACCTTC. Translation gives CASSLVGGQVNYGYTF.

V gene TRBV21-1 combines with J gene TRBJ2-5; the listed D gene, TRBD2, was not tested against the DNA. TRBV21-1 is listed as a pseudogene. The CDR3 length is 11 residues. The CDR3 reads CASTQRRTQYF. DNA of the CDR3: TGTGCCAGCACTCAGCGGAGAACCCAGTACTTC.

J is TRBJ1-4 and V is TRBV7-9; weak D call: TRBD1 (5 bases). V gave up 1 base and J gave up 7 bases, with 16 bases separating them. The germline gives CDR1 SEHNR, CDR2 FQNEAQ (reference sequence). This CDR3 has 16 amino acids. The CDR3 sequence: CASSLEAGPLSEKLFF. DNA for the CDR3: TGTGCCAGCAGCTTAGAGGCGGGACCTCTATCTGAAAAACTGTTTTTT. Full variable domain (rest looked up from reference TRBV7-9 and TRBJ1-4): DTGVSQNPRHKITKRGQNVTFRCDPISEHNRLYWYRQTLGQGPEFLTYFQNEAQLEKSRLLSDRFSAERPKGSFSTLEIQRTEQGDSAMYLCASSLEAGPLSEKLFFGSGTQLSVL.

The CDR3 sequence is CASSLVQLAVTETQYF. CDR3 coding DNA: TGTGCCAGCAGCTTAGTGCAGCTAGCGGTAACGGAGACCCAGTACTTC. This chain connects TRBV11-2 to TRBJ2-5; 7 nucleotides agree with TRBD2. V lost 1 base to trimming and J lost 5 bases; unmatched junction nucleotides: 10. Germline V gives CDR1 SGHAT, CDR2 FQNNGV. The CDR3 contains 16 residues.

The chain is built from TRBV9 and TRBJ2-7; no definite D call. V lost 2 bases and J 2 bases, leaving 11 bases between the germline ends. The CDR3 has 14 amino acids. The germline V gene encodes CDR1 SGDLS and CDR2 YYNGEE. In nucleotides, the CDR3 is TGTGCCAGCAGCGTTTCCTACTATCCCTACGAGCAGTACTTC. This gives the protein CASSVSYYPYEQYF.

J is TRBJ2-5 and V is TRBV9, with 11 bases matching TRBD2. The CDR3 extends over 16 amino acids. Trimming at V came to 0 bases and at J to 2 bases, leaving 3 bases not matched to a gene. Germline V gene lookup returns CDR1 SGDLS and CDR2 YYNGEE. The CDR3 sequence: CASSVGVAGGQETQYF. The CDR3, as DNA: TGTGCCAGCAGCGTAGGGGTAGCGGGGGGGCAAGAGACCCAGTACTTC.

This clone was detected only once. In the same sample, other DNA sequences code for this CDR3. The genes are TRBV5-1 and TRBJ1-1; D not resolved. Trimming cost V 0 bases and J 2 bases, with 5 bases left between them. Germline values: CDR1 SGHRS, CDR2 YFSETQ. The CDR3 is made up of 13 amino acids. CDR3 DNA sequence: TGCGCCAGCAGCTTGGCAGGAAACACTGAAGCTTTCTTT. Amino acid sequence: CASSLAGNTEAFF. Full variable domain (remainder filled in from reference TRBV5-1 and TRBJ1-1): KAGVTQTPRYLIKTRGQQVTLSCSPISGHRSVSWYQQTPGQGLQFLFEYFSETQRNKGNFPGRFSGRQFSNSRSEMNVSTLELGDSALYLCASSLAGNTEAFFGQGTRLTVV.

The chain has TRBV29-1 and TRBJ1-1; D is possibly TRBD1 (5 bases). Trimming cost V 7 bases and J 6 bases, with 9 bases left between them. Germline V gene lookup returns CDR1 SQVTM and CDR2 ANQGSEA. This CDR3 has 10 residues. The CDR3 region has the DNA TGCAGCGCCCTACAGGCTGAAGCTTTCTTT. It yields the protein CSALQAEAFF.

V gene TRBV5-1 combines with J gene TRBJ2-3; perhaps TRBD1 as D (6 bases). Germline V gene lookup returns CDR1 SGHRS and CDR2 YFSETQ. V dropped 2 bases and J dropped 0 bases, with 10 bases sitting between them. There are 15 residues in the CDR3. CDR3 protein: CASSLVGASTDTQYF. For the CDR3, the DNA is TGCGCCAGCAGCTTAGTGGGGGCTAGCACAGATACGCAGTATTTT.

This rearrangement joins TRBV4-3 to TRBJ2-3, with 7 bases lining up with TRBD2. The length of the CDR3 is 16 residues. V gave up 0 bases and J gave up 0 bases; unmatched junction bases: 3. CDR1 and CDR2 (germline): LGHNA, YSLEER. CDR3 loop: CASSQEGRGSTDTQYF. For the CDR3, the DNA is TGCGCCAGCAGCCAAGAAGGGCGGGGGAGCACAGATACGCAGTATTTT.

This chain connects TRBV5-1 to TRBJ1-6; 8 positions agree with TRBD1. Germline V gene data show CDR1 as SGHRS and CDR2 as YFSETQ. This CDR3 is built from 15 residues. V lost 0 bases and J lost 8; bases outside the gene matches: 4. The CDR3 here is CASSLGGQGYSPLHF. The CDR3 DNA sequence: TGCGCCAGCAGCTTGGGAGGACAGGGTTATTCACCCCTCCACTTT.

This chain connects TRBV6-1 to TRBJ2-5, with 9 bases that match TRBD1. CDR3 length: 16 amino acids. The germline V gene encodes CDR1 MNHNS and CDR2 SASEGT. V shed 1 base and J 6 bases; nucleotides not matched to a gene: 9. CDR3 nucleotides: TGTGCCAGCAGTGAAGGTGGTATGGGACAGGGTAAGACCCAGTACTTC. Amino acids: CASSEGGMGQGKTQYF.

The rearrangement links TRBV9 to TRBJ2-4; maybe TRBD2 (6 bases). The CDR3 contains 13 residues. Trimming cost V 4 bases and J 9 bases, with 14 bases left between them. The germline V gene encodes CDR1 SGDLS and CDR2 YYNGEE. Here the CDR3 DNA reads TGTGCCAGCAGCCCAACCGGGAGTCCCATTCAGTACTTC. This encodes CASSPTGSPIQYF.

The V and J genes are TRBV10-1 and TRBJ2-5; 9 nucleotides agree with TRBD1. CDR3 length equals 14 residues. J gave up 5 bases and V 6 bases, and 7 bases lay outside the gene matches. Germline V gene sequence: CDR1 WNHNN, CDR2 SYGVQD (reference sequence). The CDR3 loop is CASSGTGRRETQYF. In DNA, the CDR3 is TGCGCCAGCAGCGGGACAGGGCGGAGGGAGACCCAGTACTTC.

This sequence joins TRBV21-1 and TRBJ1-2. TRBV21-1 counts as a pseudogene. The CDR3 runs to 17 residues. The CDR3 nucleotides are TGTGCCAGCAGCAAAACAGACACCACCGGAGGCTTAGGAAGTCTCACCTTC. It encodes CASSKTDTTGGLGSLTF.

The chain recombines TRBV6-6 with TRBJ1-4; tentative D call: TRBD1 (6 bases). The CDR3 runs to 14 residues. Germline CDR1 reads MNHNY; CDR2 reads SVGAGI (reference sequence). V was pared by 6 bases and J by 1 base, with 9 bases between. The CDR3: CASSLDRTNEKLFF. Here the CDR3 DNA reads TGTGCCAGCAGCCTGGACAGAACTAATGAAAAACTGTTTTTT.

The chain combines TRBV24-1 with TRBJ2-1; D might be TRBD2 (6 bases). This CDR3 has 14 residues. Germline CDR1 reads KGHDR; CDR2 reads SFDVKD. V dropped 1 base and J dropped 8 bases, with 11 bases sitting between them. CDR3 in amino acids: CATSDFQRVDEQFF. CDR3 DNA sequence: TGTGCCACCAGTGATTTTCAGCGGGTGGATGAGCAGTTCTTC.